The present T cell receptor (beta chain) was sequenced within a study of OX40 agonist ivuxolimab in advanced cancers. Profiling relied on immunoSEQ multiplex PCR, and the TCRdb table lists in-frame clones only, not all of them. The sample contains tens of thousands of clones, about 81% of which appear only once. CDR3 length equals 16 residues. CDR1 is SNHLY and CDR2 is FYNNEI in the germline V gene. The J segment lost 3 bases and the V segment lost 8 bases, leaving 10 bases of the junction unmatched. The receptor's source is an adult with an advanced solid tumor such as melanoma, head and neck, liver or kidney cancer. The chain joins TRBV2 to TRBJ2-3, with 11 positions matching TRBD2. The material was CD4+ or CD8+ T cells sorted from blood, obtained in a trial of the OX40 agonist ivuxolimab. In DNA form, the CDR3 reads TGTGCCAGCCCTATAATACGACTAGCGGGAACAGATACGCAGTATTTT. Translating it yields CASPIIRLAGTDTQYF.